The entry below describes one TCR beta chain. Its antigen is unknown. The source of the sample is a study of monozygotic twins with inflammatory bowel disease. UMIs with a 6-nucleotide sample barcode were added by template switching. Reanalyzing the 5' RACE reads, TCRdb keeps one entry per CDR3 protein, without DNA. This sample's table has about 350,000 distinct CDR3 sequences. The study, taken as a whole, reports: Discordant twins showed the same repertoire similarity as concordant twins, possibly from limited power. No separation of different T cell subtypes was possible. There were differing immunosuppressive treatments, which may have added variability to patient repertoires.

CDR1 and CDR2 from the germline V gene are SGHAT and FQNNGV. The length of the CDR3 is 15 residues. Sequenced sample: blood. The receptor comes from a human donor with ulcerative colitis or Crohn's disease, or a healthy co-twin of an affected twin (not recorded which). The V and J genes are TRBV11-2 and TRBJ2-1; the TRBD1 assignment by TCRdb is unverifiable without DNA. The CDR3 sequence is CASSQGSRSYNEQFF.